Below, 19 T cell receptor beta chains from the same sample are listed, as sequenced in a study of CXCR3-negative and CXCR3-positive naive CD8 T cells. 5' RACE with UMI labels generated the TRB cDNA libraries. TCRdb re-called the 5' RACE reads, yielding one record per CDR3 amino acid sequence without DNA. This sample's table has over 80,000 distinct CDR3 sequences. The sequencing input was naive CXCR3- CD8+ T cells from blood. The subset denotes: CD45RO-CCR7+CD27+CD95- naive CD8+ T cells lacking CXCR3 (TNR3-). Every receptor here comes from a human donor in good health. Some clones in this sample may be carry-over from other donors' samples.

This chain uses TRBV19 with TRBJ2-3; checking the TCRdb D call of TRBD2 is not possible without DNA. CDR3 length equals 14 residues. CDR1 is LNHDA and CDR2 is SQIVND in the germline V gene (reference sequence). The CDR3 loop is CASSRGRPTDTQYF.

The rearrangement links TRBV28 to TRBJ2-7. CDR1 and CDR2 from the germline V gene are MDHEN and SYDVKM. The CDR3 totals 12 residues. CDR3 residues: CASFSGIHEQYF.

The V gene is TRBV5-1, the J gene TRBJ2-1; TCRdb selects TRBD1, and the lack of DNA leaves this call unchecked. CDR1 is SGHRS, CDR2 YFSETQ, per germline. This CDR3 region has 15 residues. The CDR3 protein is CASSLVGGEYNEQFF.

The chain has TRBV29-1 and TRBJ2-7; TCRdb outputs TRBD2, but without DNA this stays unchecked. This CDR3 comprises 14 residues. Germline V gives CDR1 SQVTM, CDR2 ANQGSEA. The CDR3 spells CSVVRTSDVYEQYF.

This chain uses TRBV7-9 with TRBJ2-7; TCRdb names TRBD1, which stays unverified in the absence of DNA. This CDR3 has 13 amino acids. The germline V gene has CDR1 SEHNR and CDR2 FQNEAQ (reference sequence). Here the CDR3 reads CASSRHGADEQYF.

The rearrangement joins TRBV25-1 to TRBJ2-2. The germline V gene encodes CDR1 MGHDK and CDR2 SYGVNS. This CDR3 contains 14 residues. The CDR3 here is CASRWSSNTGELFF.

The chain recombines TRBV9 with TRBJ2-1; TCRdb's D gene call, TRBD1, goes unchecked for lack of DNA. The CDR3 loop spans 14 amino acids. The germline V gene has CDR1 SGDLS and CDR2 YYNGEE. The CDR3 reads CASSVGSGAGEQFF.

The CDR3 reads CSVDRLAGRFYNEQFF. The V gene is TRBV29-1, the J gene TRBJ2-1; no DNA is available, so the TRBD2 call from TCRdb remains unchecked. The CDR3 is made up of 16 amino acids. Per germline, CDR1 SQVTM and CDR2 ANQGSEA.

The rearrangement uses TRBV24-1 and TRBJ2-3; no DNA is available, so the TRBD1 call from TCRdb remains unchecked. The CDR3 length is 14 residues. Germline CDR1 is KGHDR and CDR2 is SFDVKD. CDR3 in amino acids: CATSGDRRTDTQYF.

The rearrangement joins TRBV3-1 to TRBJ2-1; TCRdb names TRBD2, which stays unverified in the absence of DNA. The germline V gene has CDR1 LGHDT and CDR2 YNNKEL (reference sequence). The CDR3 spans 15 residues. This CDR3 is CASSLPSGGAAEQFF.

The rearrangement joins TRBV20-1 to TRBJ1-1. CDR3 size: 15 residues. Germline-derived CDR1 and CDR2 are DFQATT and SNEGSKA (reference sequence). This CDR3 is CSARDPTGLDTEAFF.

V is TRBV18 and J is TRBJ2-3. This CDR3 spans 15 amino acids. CDR1 KGHSH and CDR2 LQKENI come from the germline V gene. CDR3 protein: CASSPPGRNTDTQYF.

CDR3 region: CASSVGGVQATSYNEQFF. V usage is TRBV9 and J usage is TRBJ2-1; TCRdb calls TRBD1, which cannot be checked without DNA. This CDR3 has 18 residues. The V gene's germline CDR1 is SGDLS and CDR2 YYNGEE.

This chain connects TRBV12-3 or TRBV12-4 to TRBJ2-3; the D call of TRBD2 rests on TCRdb alone, since no DNA is present to check it. The CDR3 is 14 residues long. CDR3 sequence: CASSPEGFTDTQYF.

The CDR3 sequence: CSVVFGYSYEQYF. The rearrangement joins TRBV29-1 to TRBJ2-7. Germline V gene sequence: CDR1 SQVTM, CDR2 ANQGSEA. CDR3 length: 13 residues.

The chain couples TRBV12-3 or TRBV12-4 to TRBJ2-6; the TCRdb call, TRBD2, lacks DNA for checking. CDR3 length: 17 residues. CDR3 amino acids: CASSLSPRLSGANVLTF.

V gene TRBV29-1 combines with J gene TRBJ2-7; without DNA, the TCRdb call of TRBD2 cannot be checked. The CDR3 runs 15 residues. The germline CDR1 and CDR2 sequences are SQVTM and ANQGSEA. The CDR3 sequence is CSVGGVASGSYEQYF.

V is TRBV27 and J is TRBJ1-6. Germline V gene lookup returns CDR1 MNHEY and CDR2 SMNVEV (reference sequence). The CDR3 is made up of 15 amino acids. CDR3 in amino acids: CASCKDYSYNSPLHF.

The CDR3 loop reads CSAEGLAGEGLVYEQYF. The chain carries TRBV29-1 and TRBJ2-7; no DNA is available, so the TRBD2 call from TCRdb remains unchecked. The CDR3 runs to 17 residues. Germline lookup yields CDR1 SQVTM and CDR2 ANQGSEA.